The text below deals with one T cell receptor beta chain. Its antigen is undetermined. The PCR contained 60 Vbeta and 13 Jbeta primers. Assay: immunoSEQ multiplex PCR; the TCRdb copy retains only in-frame clones and omits some. The data hold 150,000 or so clones, with approximately 73% observed a single time. This specimen belongs to a study of cytomegalovirus exposure and HLA in healthy donors. Study outcomes and limitations: Equally common other TCR beta chains were less clonally expanded than HLA-associated ones, a later analysis found. As a later analysis showed, a missense DCLRE1C variant was linked to trimming of TCR beta V- and J-genes. In a later analysis, donors in an Asian-associated ancestry cluster reportedly had fewer N-insertions in productive TCRs than the cohort mean. CMV serostatus was the only recorded immune exposure for donors.

V dropped 6 bases and J dropped 4; count of bases not matched to a gene: 4. Germline V gene data show CDR1 as MNHEY and CDR2 as SVGAGI. This CDR3 is 14 amino acids long. The origin of this receptor is a woman aged 18-29 years in good health and CMV-seronegative. The specimen was PBMCs. This sequence joins TRBV6-5 and TRBJ2-1; 9 nucleotides line up with TRBD1. The CDR3 bases are TGTGCCAGCAGCGGACAGGGGCTATACAATGAGCAGTTCTTC. Its translation is CASSGQGLYNEQFF.